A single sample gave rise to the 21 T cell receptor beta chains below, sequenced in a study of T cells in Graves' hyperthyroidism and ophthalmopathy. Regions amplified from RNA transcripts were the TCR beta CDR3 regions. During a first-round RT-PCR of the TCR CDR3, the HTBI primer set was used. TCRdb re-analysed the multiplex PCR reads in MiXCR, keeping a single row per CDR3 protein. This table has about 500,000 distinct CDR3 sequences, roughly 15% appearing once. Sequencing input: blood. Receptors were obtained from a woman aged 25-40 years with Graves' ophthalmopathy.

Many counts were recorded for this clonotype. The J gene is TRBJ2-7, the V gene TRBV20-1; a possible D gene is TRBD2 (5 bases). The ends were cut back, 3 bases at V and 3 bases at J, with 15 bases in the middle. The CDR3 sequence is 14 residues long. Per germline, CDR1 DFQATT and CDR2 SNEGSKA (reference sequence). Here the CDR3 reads CSASPLGENYEQYF. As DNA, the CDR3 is TGCAGTGCTAGTCCCCTCGGGGAAAACTACGAGCAGTACTTC.

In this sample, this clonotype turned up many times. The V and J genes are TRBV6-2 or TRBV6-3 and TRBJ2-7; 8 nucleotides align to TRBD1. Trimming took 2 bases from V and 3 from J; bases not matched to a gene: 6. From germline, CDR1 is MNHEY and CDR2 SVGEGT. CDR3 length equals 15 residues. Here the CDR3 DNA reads TGTGCCAGCAGTTACAGCAGGACAGGGCTCTACGAGCAGTACTTC. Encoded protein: CASSYSRTGLYEQYF.

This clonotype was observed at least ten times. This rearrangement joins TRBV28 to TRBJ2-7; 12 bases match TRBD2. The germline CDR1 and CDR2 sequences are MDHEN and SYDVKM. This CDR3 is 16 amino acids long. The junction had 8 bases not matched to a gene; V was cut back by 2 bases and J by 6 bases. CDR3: CASSLRQTSGRPEQYF. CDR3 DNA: TGTGCCAGCAGTTTAAGGCAGACTAGCGGGAGACCCGAGCAGTACTTC.

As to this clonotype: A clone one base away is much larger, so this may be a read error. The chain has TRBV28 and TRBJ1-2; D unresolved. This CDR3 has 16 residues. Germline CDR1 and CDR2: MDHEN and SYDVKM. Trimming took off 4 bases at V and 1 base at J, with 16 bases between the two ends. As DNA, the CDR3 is TGTGCCAGCAGTTCACCCTCGGAACCTTTTAACTATGGCTACACCTTC. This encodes CASSSPSEPFNYGYTF.

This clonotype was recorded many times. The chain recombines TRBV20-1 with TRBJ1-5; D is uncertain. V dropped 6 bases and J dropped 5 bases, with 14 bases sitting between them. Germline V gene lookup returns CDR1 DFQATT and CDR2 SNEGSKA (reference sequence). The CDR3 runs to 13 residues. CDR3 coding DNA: TGCAGTGCCCAAAGTCGCTACGATCAGCCCCAGCATTTT. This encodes CSAQSRYDQPQHF.

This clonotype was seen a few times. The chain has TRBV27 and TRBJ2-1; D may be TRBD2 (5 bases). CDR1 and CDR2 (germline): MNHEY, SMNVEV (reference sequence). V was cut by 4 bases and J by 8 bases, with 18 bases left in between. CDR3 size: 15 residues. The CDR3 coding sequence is TGTGCCAGCAGTTCGCTTAGCGCCCGAAGGGATGAGCAGTTCTTC. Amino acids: CASSSLSARRDEQFF.

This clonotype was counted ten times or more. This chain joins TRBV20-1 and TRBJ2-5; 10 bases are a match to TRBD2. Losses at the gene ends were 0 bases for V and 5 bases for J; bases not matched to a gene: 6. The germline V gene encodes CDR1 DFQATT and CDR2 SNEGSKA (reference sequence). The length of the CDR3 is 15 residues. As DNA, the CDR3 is TGCAGTGCTAGAGAAGTCCTAGCGGGAGTGGAGACCCAGTACTTC. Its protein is CSAREVLAGVETQYF.

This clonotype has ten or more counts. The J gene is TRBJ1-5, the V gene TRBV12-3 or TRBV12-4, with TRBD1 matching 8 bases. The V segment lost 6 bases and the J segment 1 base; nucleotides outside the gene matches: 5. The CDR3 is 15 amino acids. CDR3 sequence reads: CASSRTGPSNQPQHF. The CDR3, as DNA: TGTGCCAGCAGCCGGACAGGGCCGAGCAATCAGCCCCAGCATTTT.

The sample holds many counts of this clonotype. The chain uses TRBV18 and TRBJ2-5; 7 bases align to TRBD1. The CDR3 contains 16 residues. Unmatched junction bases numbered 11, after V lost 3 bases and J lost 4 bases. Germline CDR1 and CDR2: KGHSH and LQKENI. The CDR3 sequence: CASSPSDDRAPETQYF. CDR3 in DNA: TGTGCCAGCTCACCTTCGGATGACAGGGCCCCAGAGACCCAGTACTTC.

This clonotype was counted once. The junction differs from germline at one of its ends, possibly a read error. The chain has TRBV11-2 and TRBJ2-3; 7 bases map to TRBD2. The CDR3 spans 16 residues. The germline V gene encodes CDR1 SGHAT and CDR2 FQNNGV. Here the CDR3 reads CASSRGSSGRTDTRYF. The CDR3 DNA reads TGTGCCAGCAGCCGCGGCTCTAGCGGCCGCACAGATACGCGGTATTTT.

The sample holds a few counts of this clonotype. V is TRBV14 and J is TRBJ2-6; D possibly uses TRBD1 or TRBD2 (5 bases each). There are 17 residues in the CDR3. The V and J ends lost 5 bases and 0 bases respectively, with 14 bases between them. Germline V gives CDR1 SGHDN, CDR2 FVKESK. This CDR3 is CASSSPGRNSGANVLTF. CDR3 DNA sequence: TGTGCCAGCAGCTCTCCGGGACGGAACTCTGGGGCCAACGTCCTGACTTTC. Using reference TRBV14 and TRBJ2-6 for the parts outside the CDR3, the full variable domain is EAGVTQFPSHSVIEKGQTVTLRCDPISGHDNLYWYRRVMGKEIKFLLHFVKESKQDESGMPNNRFLAERTGGTYSTLKVQPAELEDSGVYFCASSSPGRNSGANVLTFGAGSRLTVL.

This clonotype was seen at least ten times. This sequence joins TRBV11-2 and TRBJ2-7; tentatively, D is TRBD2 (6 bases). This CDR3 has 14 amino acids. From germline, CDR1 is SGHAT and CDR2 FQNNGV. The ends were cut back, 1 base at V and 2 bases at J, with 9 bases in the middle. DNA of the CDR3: TGTGCCAGCAGCTTAGGGGACTCCCCCTACGAGCAGTACTTC. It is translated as CASSLGDSPYEQYF.

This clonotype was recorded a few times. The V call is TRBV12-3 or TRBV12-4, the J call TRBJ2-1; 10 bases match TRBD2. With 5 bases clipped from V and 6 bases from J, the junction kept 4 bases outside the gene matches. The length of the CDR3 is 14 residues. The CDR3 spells CASSPLAGVNEQFF. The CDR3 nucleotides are TGTGCCAGCAGTCCGCTAGCGGGAGTCAATGAGCAGTTCTTC.

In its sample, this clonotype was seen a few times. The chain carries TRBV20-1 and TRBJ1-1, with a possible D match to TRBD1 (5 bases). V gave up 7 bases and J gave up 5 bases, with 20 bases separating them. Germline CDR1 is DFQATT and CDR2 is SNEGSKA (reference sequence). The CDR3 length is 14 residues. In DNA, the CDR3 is TGCAGTGTCAGCTCTCCGACAGCCCGGACTGAAGCTTTCTTT. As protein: CSVSSPTARTEAFF.

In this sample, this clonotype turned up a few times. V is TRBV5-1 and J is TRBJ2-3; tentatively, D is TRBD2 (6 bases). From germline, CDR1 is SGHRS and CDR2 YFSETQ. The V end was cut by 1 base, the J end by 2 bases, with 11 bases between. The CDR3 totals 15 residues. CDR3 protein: CASSLPGAITDTQYF. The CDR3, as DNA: TGCGCCAGCAGCTTGCCGGGAGCCATCACAGATACGCAGTATTTT.

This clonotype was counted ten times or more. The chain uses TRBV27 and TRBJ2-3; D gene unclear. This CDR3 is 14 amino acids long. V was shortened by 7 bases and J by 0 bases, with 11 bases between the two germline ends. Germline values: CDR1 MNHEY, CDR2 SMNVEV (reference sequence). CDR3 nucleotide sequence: TGTGCCAGCAACCAACTTGTTAGCACAGATACGCAGTATTTT. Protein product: CASNQLVSTDTQYF.

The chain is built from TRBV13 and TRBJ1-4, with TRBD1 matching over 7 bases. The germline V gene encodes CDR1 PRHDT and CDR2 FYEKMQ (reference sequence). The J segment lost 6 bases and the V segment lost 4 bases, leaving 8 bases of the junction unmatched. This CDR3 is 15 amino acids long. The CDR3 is CASSYQGDSDEKLFF. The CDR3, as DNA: TGTGCCAGCAGCTACCAGGGGGACAGTGATGAAAAACTGTTTTTT. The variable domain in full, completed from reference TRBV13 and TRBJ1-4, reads AAGVIQSPRHLIKEKRETATLKCYPIPRHDTVYWYQQGPGQDPQFLISFYEKMQSDKGSIPDRFSAQQFSDYHSELNMSSLELGDSALYFCASSYQGDSDEKLFFGSGTQLSVL.

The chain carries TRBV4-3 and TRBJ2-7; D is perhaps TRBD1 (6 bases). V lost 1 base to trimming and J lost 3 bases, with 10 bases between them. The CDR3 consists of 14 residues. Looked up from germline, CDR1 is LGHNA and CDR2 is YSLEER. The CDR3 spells CASSQAQGVYEQYF. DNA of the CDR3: TGCGCCAGCAGCCAAGCACAGGGAGTCTACGAGCAGTACTTC.

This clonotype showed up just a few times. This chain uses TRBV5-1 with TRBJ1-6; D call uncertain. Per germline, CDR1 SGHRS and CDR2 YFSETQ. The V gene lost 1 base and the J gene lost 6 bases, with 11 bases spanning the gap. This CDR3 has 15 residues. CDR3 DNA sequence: TGCGCCAGCAGCTTGTTGGCACAGATTAATTCACCCCTCCACTTT. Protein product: CASSLLAQINSPLHF.

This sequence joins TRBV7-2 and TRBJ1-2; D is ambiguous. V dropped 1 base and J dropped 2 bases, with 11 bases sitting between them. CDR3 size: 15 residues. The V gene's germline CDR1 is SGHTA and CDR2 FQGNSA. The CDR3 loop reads CASSLVAGSNYGYTF. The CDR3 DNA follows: TGTGCCAGCAGCTTAGTCGCGGGCTCCAACTATGGCTACACCTTC.

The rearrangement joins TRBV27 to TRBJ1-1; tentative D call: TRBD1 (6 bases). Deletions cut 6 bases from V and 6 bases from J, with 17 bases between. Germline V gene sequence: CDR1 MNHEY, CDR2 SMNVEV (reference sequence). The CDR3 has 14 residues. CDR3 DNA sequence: TGTGCCAGCAGCCGAAGGGGGTTTGGCCCTGAAGCTTTCTTT. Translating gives CASSRRGFGPEAFF.